Presented here are 32 T cell receptor beta chains from one specimen sequenced in a study of T cell responses to AZD1222 COVID-19 vaccine. Data came from immunoSEQ multiplex PCR; TCRdb stores just in-frame clones and leaves some out. The table has about 140,000 clones, 92% seen once; the top ten hold 4%. The sequencing used peripheral blood, collected 28 days after the second AZD1222 dose. Receptors originate from an adult who received the AZD1222 COVID-19 vaccine.

The J gene is TRBJ2-5, the V gene TRBV2; D is undetermined. Germline lookup yields CDR1 SNHLY and CDR2 FYNNEI. The CDR3 runs to 11 residues. V lost 5 bases and J 0 bases, leaving 1 base between the germline ends. The CDR3 sequence: CASSNQETQYF. CDR3 DNA sequence: TGTGCCAGCAGTAACCAAGAGACCCAGTACTTC. The full variable domain, rest sourced from reference TRBV2 and TRBJ2-5, is EPEVTQTPSHQVTQMGQEVILRCVPISNHLYFYWYRQILGQKVEFLVSFYNNEISEKSEIFDDQFSVERPDGSNFTLKIRSTKLEDSAMYFCASSNQETQYFGPGTRLLVL.

The chain carries TRBV19 and TRBJ1-6; the D gene is possibly TRBD1 (5 bases). CDR1 and CDR2 from the germline V gene are LNHDA and SQIVND (reference sequence). V lost 5 bases and J lost 0, with 11 bases in between. The CDR3 is 16 amino acids. CDR3 amino acids: CASSVRQSSYNSPLHF. The CDR3 DNA reads TGTGCCAGTAGTGTTCGACAGAGCTCCTATAATTCACCCCTCCACTTT.

CDR3 protein: CASSLGQGAGYTF. The CDR3 nucleotides read TGTGCCAGCAGCTTAGGACAGGGGGCTGGCTACACCTTC. The chain couples TRBV11-2 to TRBJ1-2; 10 nucleotides agree with TRBD1. This CDR3 has 13 residues. After removal of 1 base from V and 7 bases from J, the junction contained 0 bases not matched to a gene. Per the germline V gene, CDR1 is SGHAT and CDR2 is FQNNGV.

V gene TRBV13 combines with J gene TRBJ1-3; unclear D gene. The V gene's germline CDR1 is PRHDT and CDR2 FYEKMQ (reference sequence). This CDR3 has 15 residues. V lost 0 bases to trimming and J lost 0 bases, with 6 bases between them. The CDR3 here is CASSLGGFSGNTIYF. The CDR3 nucleotides are TGTGCCAGCAGCTTAGGAGGCTTCTCTGGAAACACCATATATTTT. Full variable domain (remainder filled in from reference TRBV13 and TRBJ1-3): AAGVIQSPRHLIKEKRETATLKCYPIPRHDTVYWYQQGPGQDPQFLISFYEKMQSDKGSIPDRFSAQQFSDYHSELNMSSLELGDSALYFCASSLGGFSGNTIYFGEGSWLTVV.

The chain employs TRBV6-5 and TRBJ1-5; 9 bases agree with TRBD1. CDR1 is MNHEY, CDR2 SVGAGI, per germline. The CDR3 loop spans 13 amino acids. The J segment lost 9 bases and the V segment lost 2 bases, leaving 2 bases of the junction unmatched. The CDR3 loop is CASSYGTGLPQHF. For the CDR3, the DNA is TGTGCCAGCAGTTACGGGACAGGGCTGCCCCAGCATTTT.

CDR3 protein: CASSGGGWGNTIYF. As DNA, the CDR3 is TGTGCCAGTTCAGGGGGCGGATGGGGAAACACCATATATTTT. The rearrangement links TRBV6-5 to TRBJ1-3; TRBD1 matches at 8 bases. The CDR3 has 14 residues. The germline V gene encodes CDR1 MNHEY and CDR2 SVGAGI. The junction had 8 bases not matched to a gene; V was cut back by 9 bases and J by 4 bases.

About this clone itself: One end of the junction does not line up with germline, which may come from a read error. Here the CDR3 DNA reads TGTGCTAGCAGCGCCGCCCAGGGGGCCGGTGAAAAACTGTTTTTT. Protein: CASSAAQGAGEKLFF. The chain has TRBV7-7 and TRBJ1-4; 8 bases map to TRBD1. This CDR3 comprises 15 residues. Germline V lookup: CDR1 SSHAT, CDR2 FNYEAQ (reference sequence).

The chain uses TRBV4-3 and TRBJ2-1, with 15 bases identical to TRBD2. J lost 9 bases, V lost 3 bases, and 21 bases had no gene match. Germline values: CDR1 LGHNA, CDR2 YSLEER. There are 21 residues in the CDR3. The CDR3 bases are TGCGCCAGCAGCCAGGCTCCACAGGGGCCTAGGACTAGCGGGAGGGCCGTTGAGCAGTTCTTC. Its protein is CASSQAPQGPRTSGRAVEQFF.

The CDR3 protein is CASSWGGIESYTF. The CDR3 DNA is TGTGCCAGCAGTTGGGGAGGAATAGAAAGCTACACCTTC. V is TRBV12-3 or TRBV12-4 and J is TRBJ1-2, with unresolved D. With 4 bases removed from V and 9 bases from J, the gap between germline ends came to 15 bases. The length of the CDR3 is 13 residues.

V and J are TRBV19 and TRBJ1-1; D uncertain. Between the trimmed V and J ends, which lost 2 bases and 3 bases, there was a span of 7 bases. Germline CDR1 reads LNHDA; CDR2 reads SQIVND (reference sequence). The CDR3 spans 13 residues. The CDR3 coding sequence is TGTGCCAGTAGTATATCGAAGGACACTGAAGCTTTCTTT. This sequence encodes CASSISKDTEAFF.

The V and J genes are TRBV5-1 and TRBJ2-3; D possibly matches TRBD1 or TRBD2 (5 bases each). There are 15 residues in the CDR3. The ends were cut back, 4 bases at V and 0 bases at J, with 12 bases in the middle. The germline gives CDR1 SGHRS, CDR2 YFSETQ. Here the CDR3 reads CASSEGDGSTDTQYF. DNA for the CDR3: TGCGCCAGCAGCGAAGGGGACGGGAGCACAGATACGCAGTATTTT.

The chain joins TRBV27 to TRBJ2-2, with D unresolved. The germline V gene encodes CDR1 MNHEY and CDR2 SMNVEV (reference sequence). The CDR3 extends over 14 amino acids. V was trimmed by 8 bases and J by 5 bases, leaving 15 bases between them. The CDR3 DNA reads TGTGCCAGCCGTTGGGTCCCAAGGACCGGGGAGCTGTTTTTT. Protein product: CASRWVPRTGELFF.

J is TRBJ1-3 and V is TRBV9; 7 nucleotides match TRBD1. This CDR3 spans 15 amino acids. The germline CDR1 and CDR2 sequences are SGDLS and YYNGEE. After removal of 0 bases from V and 2 bases from J, the junction contained 2 bases not matched to a gene. CDR3 protein: CASSVGQGAGNTIYF. Written as DNA, the CDR3 is TGTGCCAGCAGCGTAGGGCAGGGGGCTGGAAACACCATATATTTT.

The V gene is TRBV4-3, the J gene TRBJ2-7, with D perhaps matching TRBD1 or TRBD2 (5 bases each). Germline values: CDR1 LGHNA, CDR2 YSLEER. The V end lost 4 bases, the J end lost 5 bases, and 12 bases lay between the germline ends. The CDR3 length is 13 residues. CDR3 loop: CASSRGDWDEQYF. The CDR3 nucleotides are TGCGCCAGCAGCCGAGGGGATTGGGACGAGCAGTACTTC.

The chain recombines TRBV6-5 with TRBJ2-1; D is uncertain. Trimming shortened V by 0 bases and J by 6 bases, and 6 bases separated the two germline ends. Germline V gene sequence: CDR1 MNHEY, CDR2 SVGAGI. There are 13 residues in the CDR3. Here the CDR3 reads CASSYSTRNEQFF. DNA for the CDR3: TGTGCCAGCAGTTACTCGACACGCAATGAGCAGTTCTTC.

This chain links TRBV29-1 with TRBJ2-7; a weak D match, TRBD1 (7 bases). This CDR3 region has 12 residues. Germline CDR1 reads SQVTM; CDR2 reads ANQGSEA. The V gene lost 6 bases and the J gene lost 6 bases, with 15 bases spanning the gap. CDR3 bases: TGCAGCGTGTGGGCCCAGGGGGGCGAGCAGTACTTC. Its protein is CSVWAQGGEQYF.

The chain carries TRBV5-1 and TRBJ2-2, with D possibly being TRBD1 (6 bases). V shed 0 bases and J shed 5 bases, with 20 bases lying between them. The CDR3 spans 18 residues. The germline CDR1 and CDR2 sequences are SGHRS and YFSETQ. The CDR3 nucleotides are TGCGCCAGCAGCTTGGGGGCCAGGGGTGCAGCGAGGACCGGGGAGCTGTTTTTT. It translates to CASSLGARGAARTGELFF. Filled out from reference TRBV5-1 and TRBJ2-2, the complete variable domain reads KAGVTQTPRYLIKTRGQQVTLSCSPISGHRSVSWYQQTPGQGLQFLFEYFSETQRNKGNFPGRFSGRQFSNSRSEMNVSTLELGDSALYLCASSLGARGAARTGELFFGEGSRLTVL.

The chain links TRBV7-9 to TRBJ1-1; D call uncertain. The CDR3 is 13 residues long. V was trimmed by 5 bases and J by 1 base, leaving 8 bases between them. Germline CDR1 SEHNR, CDR2 FQNEAQ (reference sequence). CDR3 sequence: CASSPATNTEAFF. In DNA, the CDR3 is TGTGCCAGCAGCCCGGCCACGAACACTGAAGCTTTCTTT.

The rearrangement links TRBV7-6 to TRBJ2-5; TRBD1 is a possible D gene (5 bases). The germline V gene has CDR1 SGHVS and CDR2 FNYEAQ. V was clipped by 2 bases and J by 1 base, with 11 bases between them. This CDR3 region has 15 residues. CDR3 amino acids: CASSLFSRGQETQYF. CDR3 DNA sequence: TGTGCCAGCAGCTTATTTAGTAGGGGCCAAGAGACCCAGTACTTC.

This sequence joins TRBV15 and TRBJ2-7, with D perhaps given as TRBD1 or TRBD2 (5 bases each). Trimming left V 8 bases short and J 2 bases short, with 16 bases between. CDR3 length: 14 residues. The V gene's germline CDR1 is LNHNV and CDR2 YYDKDF (reference sequence). Here the CDR3 DNA reads TGTGCCACCTCGATGGGGACGGCAGCCTACGAGCAGTACTTC. This codes for CATSMGTAAYEQYF.

The table lists this clone with a count of one. The chain has TRBV13 and TRBJ2-7; possibly TRBD1 for D (5 bases). The CDR3 is made up of 15 amino acids. Germline values: CDR1 PRHDT, CDR2 FYEKMQ (reference sequence). Trimming pared 1 base from V and 6 bases from J, leaving 16 bases between. The CDR3, as DNA: TGTGCCAGCAGCTTAGATGGACAAGGGTTACGCGAGCAGTACTTC. This encodes CASSLDGQGLREQYF.

This sequence joins TRBV15 and TRBJ2-5; a possible D gene is TRBD1 (6 bases). Germline lookup yields CDR1 LNHNV and CDR2 YYDKDF (reference sequence). The CDR3 has 15 amino acids. V dropped 1 base and J dropped 9 bases, with 18 bases sitting between them. The CDR3 bases are TGTGCCACCAGCAGAGTTAAGGGACCACCAGGGGCCCAGTACTTC. It specifies CATSRVKGPPGAQYF.

The chain employs TRBV29-1 and TRBJ2-7; D is uncertain. The CDR3 spans 14 residues. Trimming shortened V by 1 base and J by 6 bases, and 16 bases separated the two germline ends. Germline V CDR1 and CDR2: SQVTM, ANQGSEA. CDR3: CSVEANSHFSEQYF. DNA of the CDR3: TGCAGCGTTGAAGCGAACAGCCATTTTTCCGAGCAGTACTTC.

J is TRBJ1-2 and V is TRBV5-1, with D unclear. The germline V gene has CDR1 SGHRS and CDR2 YFSETQ. The CDR3 contains 15 residues. V lost 0 bases and J lost 3, with 12 bases in between. CDR3 loop: CASSLGTHQDYGYTF. The CDR3 DNA follows: TGCGCCAGCAGCTTGGGGACTCACCAGGACTATGGCTACACCTTC.

DNA for the CDR3: TGTGCCAGCAGCTTTCAGGGGGCGGGGGAGCAGTACTTC. It encodes CASSFQGAGEQYF. The gene calls are TRBV5-4 and TRBJ2-7; 8 bases match TRBD1. The CDR3 has 13 amino acids. Germline V gives CDR1 SGHNT, CDR2 YYREEE (reference sequence). With V trimmed by 2 bases and J by 7 bases, 5 bases remained unmatched.

The chain has TRBV7-2 and TRBJ1-6; 7 bases fit TRBD1. J gave up 7 bases and V 3 bases, and 9 bases lay outside the gene matches. CDR1 is SGHTA, CDR2 FQGNSA, per germline. CDR3 size: 16 residues. The CDR3 sequence is CASSLGQPVWNSPLHF. CDR3 in DNA: TGTGCCAGCAGCTTGGGACAGCCGGTATGGAATTCACCCCTCCACTTT.

The V call is TRBV13, the J call TRBJ2-4, with D perhaps being TRBD1 or TRBD2 (5 bases each). Per germline, CDR1 PRHDT and CDR2 FYEKMQ (reference sequence). Trimming pared 0 bases from V and 4 bases from J, leaving 22 bases between. CDR3 size: 19 residues. CDR3 DNA: TGTGCCAGCAGCTTAGGGTTCCTTCCTGGGTTGAGGGGAAAAAACATTCAGTACTTC. Protein: CASSLGFLPGLRGKNIQYF.

This chain links TRBV10-3 with TRBJ1-4; TRBD1 agrees at 7 bases. CDR1 is ENHRY, CDR2 SYGVKD, per germline. The ends lost 6 bases at V and 8 bases at J; junction bases unmatched: 9. The CDR3 runs 14 residues. CDR3 loop: CAIRAGTAGEKLFF. CDR3 bases: TGTGCCATCAGGGCGGGGACAGCAGGAGAAAAACTGTTTTTT.

The rearrangement joins TRBV7-2 to TRBJ1-5; D is unclear. This CDR3 spans 14 amino acids. Germline values: CDR1 SGHTA, CDR2 FQGNSA. Trimming took off 1 base at V and 5 bases at J, with 9 bases between the two ends. Here the CDR3 reads CASSLDRQDQPQHF. Written as DNA, the CDR3 is TGTGCCAGCAGCTTAGATAGGCAGGATCAGCCCCAGCATTTT.

This chain joins TRBV7-9 and TRBJ2-3; TRBD1 matches 9 bases. The CDR3 length is 18 residues. The germline gives CDR1 SEHNR, CDR2 FQNEAQ (reference sequence). The V and J ends lost 5 bases and 4 bases, in that order; junction bases with no gene match: 16. This CDR3 reads CASSLLGWDRDPSDTQYF. CDR3 bases: TGTGCCAGCAGCCTGTTGGGTTGGGACAGGGATCCTTCAGATACGCAGTATTTT.

This clone was seen only once. V usage is TRBV28 and J usage is TRBJ1-5; D gene ambiguous. The CDR3 covers 12 residues. V lost 3 bases and J 7 bases, leaving 7 bases between the germline ends. The germline gives CDR1 MDHEN, CDR2 SYDVKM. The CDR3 DNA sequence: TGTGCCAGCAGTTTGATAGTCCAGCCCCAGCATTTT. This encodes CASSLIVQPQHF.

The chain has TRBV3-1 (or the pseudogene TRBV3-2) and TRBJ1-1; D is possibly TRBD1 (5 bases). The CDR3 runs 17 residues. Germline-derived CDR1 and CDR2 are LGHDT and YNNKEL (reference sequence). V shed 0 bases and J shed 4 bases, with 18 bases lying between them. CDR3 loop: CASSQDPGRRWGTEAFF. For the CDR3, the DNA is TGTGCCAGCAGCCAAGATCCGGGACGGAGATGGGGCACTGAAGCTTTCTTT.